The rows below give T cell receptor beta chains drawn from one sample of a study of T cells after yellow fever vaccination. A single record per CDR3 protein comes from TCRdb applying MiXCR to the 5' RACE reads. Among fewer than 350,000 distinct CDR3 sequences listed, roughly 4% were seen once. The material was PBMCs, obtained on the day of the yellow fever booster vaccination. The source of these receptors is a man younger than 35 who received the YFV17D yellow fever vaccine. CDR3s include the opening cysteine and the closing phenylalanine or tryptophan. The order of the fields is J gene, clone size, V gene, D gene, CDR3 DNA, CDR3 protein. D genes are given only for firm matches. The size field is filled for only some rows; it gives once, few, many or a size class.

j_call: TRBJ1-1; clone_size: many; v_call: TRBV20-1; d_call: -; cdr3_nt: TGCAGTGCCCAACGCGAGGGGGGCCCAGAAGCTTTCTTT; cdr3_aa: CSAQREGGPEAFF
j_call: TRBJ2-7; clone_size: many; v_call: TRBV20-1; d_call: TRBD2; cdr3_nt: TGCAGTGCTAGTAGCGGGTCCCACGAGCAGTACTTC; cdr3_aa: CSASSGSHEQYF
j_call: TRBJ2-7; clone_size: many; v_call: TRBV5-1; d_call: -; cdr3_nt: TGTGCCAGCAGCTCTTCCTACGAGCAGTACTTC; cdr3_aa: CASSSSYEQYF
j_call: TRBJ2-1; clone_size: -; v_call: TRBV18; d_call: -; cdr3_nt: TGTGCCAGCTCACCACAAAACACGGACAATGAGCAGTTCTTC; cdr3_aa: CASSPQNTDNEQFF
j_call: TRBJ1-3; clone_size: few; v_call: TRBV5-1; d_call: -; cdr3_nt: TGCGCCAGCAGCATGGACTCGCAAGGGAACACCATATATTTT; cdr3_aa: CASSMDSQGNTIYF
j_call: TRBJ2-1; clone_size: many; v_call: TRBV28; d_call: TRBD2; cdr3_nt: TGTGCCATTATAGCGGGGGGCCTCTACAATGAGCAGTTCTTC; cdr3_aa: CAIIAGGLYNEQFF
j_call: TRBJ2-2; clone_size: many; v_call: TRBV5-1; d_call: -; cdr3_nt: TGCGCCAGCACTCGGGGTTCCGGGGAGCTGTTTTTT; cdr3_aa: CASTRGSGELFF
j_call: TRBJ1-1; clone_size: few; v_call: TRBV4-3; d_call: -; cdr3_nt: TGCGCCAGCAGCCAAGAACCGTGGATCGAAGCTTTCTTT; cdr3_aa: CASSQEPWIEAFF
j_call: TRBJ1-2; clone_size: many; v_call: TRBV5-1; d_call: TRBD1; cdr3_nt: TGCGCCAGCAGCTTGTCGCAGGGGGCCTATGGCTACACCTTC; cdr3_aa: CASSLSQGAYGYTF
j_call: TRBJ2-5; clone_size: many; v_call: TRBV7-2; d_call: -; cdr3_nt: TGTGCCAGCAGCTTAGCCGACAGGAGGATAAGCCAAGAGACCCAGTACTTC; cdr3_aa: CASSLADRRISQETQYF
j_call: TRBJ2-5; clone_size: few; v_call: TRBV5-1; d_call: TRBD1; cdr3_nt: TGCGCCAGCGGGACGACAGGGGGCGGCGAGACCCAGTACTTC; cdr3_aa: CASGTTGGGETQYF
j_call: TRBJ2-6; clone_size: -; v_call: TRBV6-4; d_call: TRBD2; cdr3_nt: TGTGCCAGCAGTGAGCGGGGGGGCTCTGGGGCCAACGTCCTGACTTTC; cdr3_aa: CASSERGGSGANVLTF
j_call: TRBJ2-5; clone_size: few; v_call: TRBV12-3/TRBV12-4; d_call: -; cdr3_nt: TGTGCCAGCAGGGGGGGCACTGGGCCATGGACCCAGTACTTC; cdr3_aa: CASRGGTGPWTQYF
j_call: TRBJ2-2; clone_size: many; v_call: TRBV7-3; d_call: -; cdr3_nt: TGTGCCAGCAGCAGCGGTGGAGGCACCGGGGAGCTGTTTTTT; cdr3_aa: CASSSGGGTGELFF
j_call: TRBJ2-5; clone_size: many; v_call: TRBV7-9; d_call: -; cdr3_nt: TGTGCCAGCAGCTCGTACAGGGATTTAGGGGAGACCCAGTACTTC; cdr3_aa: CASSSYRDLGETQYF
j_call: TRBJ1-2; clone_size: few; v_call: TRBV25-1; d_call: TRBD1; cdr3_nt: TGTGCCACCACAGGGGACGGTGGCTACACCTTC; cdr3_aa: CATTGDGGYTF
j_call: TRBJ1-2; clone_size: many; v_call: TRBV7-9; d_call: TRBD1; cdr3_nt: TGTGCCAGCAGCACGTCGACAGGGTTCTACACCTTC; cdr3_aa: CASSTSTGFYTF
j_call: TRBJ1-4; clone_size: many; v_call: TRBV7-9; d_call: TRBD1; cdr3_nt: TGTGCCAGCAGTCCACAGGGGGCGAGTGAAAAACTGTTTTTT; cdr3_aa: CASSPQGASEKLFF
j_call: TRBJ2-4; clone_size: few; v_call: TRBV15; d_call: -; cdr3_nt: TGTGCCACCAGCAGAGATCCCAGGGGCGCCAAAAACATTCAGTACTTC; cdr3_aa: CATSRDPRGAKNIQYF
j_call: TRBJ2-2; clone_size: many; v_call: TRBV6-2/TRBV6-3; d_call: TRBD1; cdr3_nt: TGTGCCAGCAGTATTGGACAGGACACCGGGGAGCTGTTTTTT; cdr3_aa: CASSIGQDTGELFF